These 32 T cell receptor beta chains originate from one sample sequenced in a study of T cells in Graves' hyperthyroidism and ophthalmopathy. The investigators amplified TCR beta CDR3 regions from RNA transcripts. The TCR CDR3 was amplified in a first-round RT-PCR using the HTBI primer set. TCRdb reanalysed the multiplex PCR reads using MiXCR and keeps one entry per CDR3 protein. The sample contains about 570,000 distinct CDR3 sequences, more than 45% of which appear only once. Sequenced sample: peripheral blood or thyroid tissue (not recorded which). The origin of the receptors is an adult woman with Graves' disease, either hyperthyroidism or ophthalmopathy (not recorded which).

The sample holds a few counts of this clonotype. A much larger clone lies a single base off, so this may be a read error. The chain carries TRBV25-1 and TRBJ2-5; D is unresolved. This CDR3 has 11 amino acids. Per the germline V gene, CDR1 is MGHDK and CDR2 is SYGVNS. V lost 1 base and J lost 5, with 2 bases in between. Written as DNA, the CDR3 is TGTGCCAGCAGTGAATGGGAGACCCAGTACTTC. This gives the protein CASSEWETQYF. The complete variable domain, with remaining parts taken from reference TRBV25-1 and TRBJ2-5, reads EADIYQTPRYLVIGTGKKITLECSQTMGHDKMYWYQQDPGMELHLIHYSYGVNSTEKGDLSSESTVSRIRTEHFPLTLESARPSHTSQYLCASSEWETQYFGPGTRLLVL.

The sample holds one count of this clonotype. This rearrangement joins TRBV11-2 to TRBJ1-4; possible D gene TRBD1, 6 bases. V lost 1 base and J 7 bases, leaving 13 bases between the germline ends. The CDR3 spans 15 residues. Looked up from germline, CDR1 is SGHAT and CDR2 is FQNNGV. The CDR3 region has the DNA TGTGCCAGCAGCTTAGCAACAGGGTTGGGTGAAAAACTGTTTTTT. Residues: CASSLATGLGEKLFF.

This clonotype turned up a few times. The chain has TRBV9 and TRBJ1-6, with D unresolved. This CDR3 region has 14 residues. Germline V gene sequence: CDR1 SGDLS, CDR2 YYNGEE. Trimming removed 4 bases at V and 9 bases at J, with 14 bases between. CDR3 nucleotide sequence: TGTGCCAGCAGCCCCGAGGACCCGGGTTCACCCCTCCACTTT. Amino acid sequence: CASSPEDPGSPLHF.

This clonotype was recorded at least ten times. The gene calls are TRBV5-1 and TRBJ1-1, with D maybe TRBD1 (5 bases). The CDR3 has 17 amino acids. Looked up from germline, CDR1 is SGHRS and CDR2 is YFSETQ. V lost 0 bases and J lost 5, with 20 bases in between. The CDR3 protein is CASSLVPRDSGGTEAFF. Written as DNA, the CDR3 is TGCGCCAGCAGCTTGGTCCCTAGAGACAGTGGGGGAACTGAAGCTTTCTTT.

This rearrangement joins TRBV6-1 to TRBJ1-5, with D unclear. Germline V lookup: CDR1 MNHNS, CDR2 SASEGT. With 7 bases removed from V and 1 base from J, the gap between germline ends came to 8 bases. This CDR3 is 13 amino acids long. CDR3 residues: CASKSGSNQPQHF. The CDR3, as DNA: TGTGCCAGCAAGAGCGGGAGCAATCAGCCCCAGCATTTT.

This clonotype was detected ten times or more. The chain recombines TRBV20-1 with TRBJ2-7; 8 positions match TRBD1. V was pared by 0 bases and J by 7 bases, with 8 bases of the junction left unmatched. This CDR3 has 14 residues. Germline V lookup: CDR1 DFQATT, CDR2 SNEGSKA (reference sequence). The CDR3, as DNA: TGCAGTGCTAGAGATGAATCCAGGGGGCTTGAGCAGTACTTC. It codes for CSARDESRGLEQYF.

The chain is built from TRBV28 and TRBJ1-2, with TRBD1 matching over 7 bases. The germline gives CDR1 MDHEN, CDR2 SYDVKM. With 8 bases clipped from V and 5 bases from J, the junction kept 11 bases outside the gene matches. The CDR3 extends over 14 amino acids. In DNA form, the CDR3 reads TGTGCCAGCGGCTCAACAGGGGAAGGGTATGGCTACACCTTC. This gives the protein CASGSTGEGYGYTF.

This clonotype was seen many times. This chain joins TRBV10-3 and TRBJ1-3; the D is unclear. V was trimmed by 10 bases and J by 7 bases, leaving 29 bases between them. The CDR3 consists of 17 residues. Germline values: CDR1 ENHRY, CDR2 SYGVKD. The CDR3, as DNA: TGTGCCAGTCGGCCGCGACTGGGAAGAGAGCCCGGGAACACCATATATTTT. This sequence encodes CASRPRLGREPGNTIYF.

This clonotype was counted many times. CDR3 region: CSAPLNTEAFF. The CDR3 nucleotides are TGCAGTGCTCCATTGAACACTGAAGCTTTCTTT. The chain employs TRBV20-1 and TRBJ1-1; no firm D call. V lost 5 bases and J 0 bases, leaving 4 bases between the germline ends. The CDR3 spans 11 residues. Germline-derived CDR1 and CDR2 are DFQATT and SNEGSKA (reference sequence).

The chain combines TRBV29-1 with TRBJ2-2; 9 positions agree with TRBD1. Germline CDR1 and CDR2: SQVTM and ANQGSEA. The V segment lost 6 bases and the J segment 6 bases; nucleotides outside the gene matches: 8. This CDR3 contains 14 residues. The CDR3 DNA reads as TGCAGCGTCGAACGGGACAGGGACGCCGGGGAGCTGTTTTTT. Translating it yields CSVERDRDAGELFF.

The table lists this clonotype with many counts. The chain joins TRBV19 to TRBJ2-6; unclear D gene. Germline-derived CDR1 and CDR2 are LNHDA and SQIVND (reference sequence). This CDR3 is 13 amino acids long. The V end lost 9 bases, the J end lost 4 bases, and 10 bases lay between the germline ends. The CDR3 nucleotides are TGTGCCAGCACCCCCAGCGGGGCCAACGTCCTGACTTTC. This sequence encodes CASTPSGANVLTF.

The chain couples TRBV2 to TRBJ2-7, with a tentative D call TRBD1 (5 bases). The CDR3 spans 18 residues. Germline V CDR1 and CDR2: SNHLY, FYNNEI. V lost 3 bases, J lost 5 bases, and 26 bases lay in between. The CDR3 DNA is TGTGCCAGCAGTGATCTTAAAGAACCGGACATGGACCAGAACGAGCAGTACTTC. This sequence encodes CASSDLKEPDMDQNEQYF. Drawing the rest from reference TRBV2 and TRBJ2-7, the complete variable domain is EPEVTQTPSHQVTQMGQEVILRCVPISNHLYFYWYRQILGQKVEFLVSFYNNEISEKSEIFDDQFSVERPDGSNFTLKIRSTKLEDSAMYFCASSDLKEPDMDQNEQYFGPGTRLTVT.

This clonotype was counted ten times or more. The genes are TRBV20-1 and TRBJ2-7; D tentatively fits TRBD1 or TRBD2 (5 bases each). CDR3 length: 15 amino acids. The V end lost 0 bases, the J end lost 6 bases, and 18 bases lay between the germline ends. Per germline, CDR1 DFQATT and CDR2 SNEGSKA (reference sequence). The DNA of the CDR3 is TGCAGTGCTAGAGATCCCGCTTGGGGGTCGGGCGAGCAGTACTTC. Protein sequence: CSARDPAWGSGEQYF.

CDR3 nucleotides: TGTGCCAGCACCGCCTCGGGCTTCTACATGAACACTGAAGCTTTCTTT. It encodes CASTASGFYMNTEAFF. V and J are TRBV7-9 and TRBJ1-1; D gene uncertain. The CDR3 loop spans 16 amino acids. The germline CDR1 and CDR2 sequences are SEHNR and FQNEAQ (reference sequence). V lost 7 bases, J lost 0 bases, and 18 bases lay in between.

This clonotype was seen at least ten times. CDR3 region: CATTGSDGYTF. The CDR3 DNA reads TGTGCCACCACCGGGTCGGATGGCTACACCTTC. The chain couples TRBV15 to TRBJ1-2, with D hard to call. This CDR3 is built from 11 residues. Per germline, CDR1 LNHNV and CDR2 YYDKDF (reference sequence). V lost 7 bases and J 6 bases, leaving 9 bases between the germline ends.

The chain is built from TRBV2 and TRBJ2-2; D remains unclear. The CDR3 has 12 residues. Trimming cost V 2 bases and J 6 bases, with 4 bases left between them. Germline-derived CDR1 and CDR2 are SNHLY and FYNNEI. CDR3 DNA sequence: TGTGCCAGCAGTGAATATCCCGGGGAGCTGTTTTTT. This translates into CASSEYPGELFF.

The V gene is TRBV2, the J gene TRBJ2-5; 7 bases line up with TRBD2. Trimming removed 4 bases from V and 4 bases from J; junction bases left unmatched: 12. Germline-derived CDR1 and CDR2 are SNHLY and FYNNEI. The CDR3 loop spans 16 amino acids. The CDR3 nucleotides are TGTGCCAGCAGTGGAGGAGGGGACTACCTTCTAGAGACCCAGTACTTC. Amino acid sequence: CASSGGGDYLLETQYF.

The CDR3, as DNA: TGCAGTGCCCTCGAGGACCATGGCTACACCTTC. Amino acid sequence: CSALEDHGYTF. The chain combines TRBV20-1 with TRBJ1-2, with D unresolved. V was clipped by 6 bases and J by 6 bases, with 11 bases between them. Per the germline V gene, CDR1 is DFQATT and CDR2 is SNEGSKA (reference sequence). The CDR3 loop spans 11 amino acids.

The genes are TRBV10-3 and TRBJ2-1, with D possibly being TRBD2 (8 bases). Trimming cost V 4 bases and J 6 bases, with 16 bases left between them. Germline CDR1 reads ENHRY; CDR2 reads SYGVKD. This CDR3 has 15 residues. CDR3 in amino acids: CAISAGGGARNEQFF. In DNA, the CDR3 is TGTGCCATCAGTGCGGGAGGGGGCGCCCGCAATGAGCAGTTCTTC.

This clonotype appeared a few times. V gene TRBV25-1 combines with J gene TRBJ2-3; possible D gene TRBD1, 6 bases. CDR1 MGHDK and CDR2 SYGVNS come from the germline V gene. V shed 1 base and J shed 6 bases, with 11 bases lying between them. This CDR3 is built from 14 residues. The CDR3 loop reads CASSEFQGLDTQYF. CDR3 in DNA: TGTGCCAGCAGTGAATTTCAGGGGCTGGATACGCAGTATTTT.

This clonotype occurred a few times. It may be a read error: a sequence one base away is much more abundant. The V call is TRBV20-1, the J call TRBJ2-7; 8 bases match TRBD1. Trimming at V came to 1 base and at J to 3 bases, leaving 5 bases not matched to a gene. There are 14 residues in the CDR3. Germline loops: CDR1 DFQATT, CDR2 SNEGSKA (reference sequence). The CDR3 DNA reads TGCAGTGCTAGAGGAGACAGGGGACACTACGAGCAGTACTTC. Its protein product is CSARGDRGHYEQYF.

This clonotype was detected a few times. The chain employs TRBV10-2 and TRBJ1-4; D gene ambiguous. Trimming stripped 6 bases from V and 4 bases from J, with 12 bases between. The CDR3 is 14 amino acids. CDR1 is WSHSY, CDR2 SAAADI, per germline. The CDR3 sequence: CASRPTSHNEKLFF. In nucleotides, the CDR3 is TGCGCCAGCAGGCCGACAAGTCATAATGAAAAACTGTTTTTT.

The chain uses TRBV7-8 and TRBJ2-5; tentatively, D is TRBD1 (6 bases). V was shortened by 2 bases and J by 9 bases, with 19 bases between the two germline ends. The CDR3 is made up of 15 amino acids. Germline V lookup: CDR1 SGHVS, CDR2 FQNEAQ. For the CDR3, the DNA is TGTGCCAGCAGCTTATCGGACAGAAGCAATCAGCCCCAGTACTTC. As protein: CASSLSDRSNQPQYF.

In its sample, this clonotype was seen many times. V gene TRBV10-1 combines with J gene TRBJ2-2; D unresolved. V was shortened by 3 bases and J by 1 base, with 6 bases between the two germline ends. Germline-derived CDR1 and CDR2 are WNHNN and SYGVQD (reference sequence). The CDR3 has 14 amino acids. CDR3 bases: TGCGCCAGCAGTGACGACTGGAACACCGGGGAGCTGTTTTTT. Translated, it gives CASSDDWNTGELFF.

The rearrangement joins TRBV14 to TRBJ1-5; D not certain. The ends were cut back, 2 bases at V and 0 bases at J, with 11 bases in the middle. The CDR3 spans 16 residues. Looked up from germline, CDR1 is SGHDN and CDR2 is FVKESK. The CDR3 reads CASSQNEDPSNQPQHF. Written as DNA, the CDR3 is TGTGCCAGCAGCCAAAACGAAGACCCTAGCAATCAGCCCCAGCATTTT.

V usage is TRBV7-9 and J usage is TRBJ2-7; 7 bases match TRBD1. This CDR3 comprises 17 residues. Germline CDR1 and CDR2: SEHNR and FQNEAQ (reference sequence). The junction had 16 bases not matched to a gene; V was cut back by 8 bases and J by 0 bases. CDR3 in amino acids: CASERTLRGHGSYEQYF. CDR3 DNA: TGTGCCAGCGAGCGAACCCTAAGGGGGCATGGCTCCTACGAGCAGTACTTC.

The chain carries TRBV4-1 and TRBJ2-7; tentative D call: TRBD1 (6 bases). V lost 2 bases to trimming and J lost 1 base, with 15 bases between them. Germline V gene lookup returns CDR1 MGHRA and CDR2 YSYEKL. CDR3 length equals 16 residues. The CDR3 sequence is CASSQTPGHQSYEQYF. DNA of the CDR3: TGCGCCAGCAGCCAAACTCCGGGACACCAGTCCTACGAGCAGTACTTC.

V gene TRBV20-1 combines with J gene TRBJ1-5, with TRBD1 matching 9 bases. CDR3 length equals 15 residues. The V gene's germline CDR1 is DFQATT and CDR2 SNEGSKA (reference sequence). J gave up 3 bases and V 3 bases, and 6 bases lay outside the gene matches. The chain's CDR3 is CSARPGQGLNQPQHF. The CDR3 bases are TGCAGTGCTAGGCCGGGACAGGGCCTCAATCAGCCCCAGCATTTT.

In its sample, this clonotype was seen many times. This rearrangement joins TRBV5-1 to TRBJ1-4; D is uncertain. The CDR3 loop spans 14 amino acids. The germline V gene has CDR1 SGHRS and CDR2 YFSETQ. The V end lost 4 bases, the J end lost 3 bases, and 10 bases lay between the germline ends. The CDR3 protein is CASSPTRPNEKLFF. The CDR3 coding sequence is TGCGCCAGCAGCCCAACACGTCCTAATGAAAAACTGTTTTTT.

This clonotype was seen more than once but under ten times. The chain recombines TRBV12-3 or TRBV12-4 with TRBJ1-2, with unresolved D. This CDR3 comprises 11 residues. V was clipped by 3 bases and J by 8 bases, with 7 bases between them. Here the CDR3 DNA reads TGTGCCAGCAGTTTTAGTGGAGGCTACACCTTC. Its protein is CASSFSGGYTF.

On this clonotype itself: A junction end diverges from the germline sequence, so it may reflect a read error. The chain recombines TRBV7-2 with TRBJ2-7; 9 bases map to TRBD1. The germline CDR1 and CDR2 sequences are SGHTA and FQGNSA. This CDR3 has 12 amino acids. As DNA, the CDR3 is TGTGCCAGCAGCTTGAACAGGGGGCAGGGGAACTTC. Residues: CASSLNRGQGNF.

The sample holds many counts of this clonotype. In DNA, the CDR3 is TGTGCCAGCAGTTTTAGCAGAAGAGAAAAACTGTTTTTT. Its translation: CASSFSRREKLFF. The J gene is TRBJ1-4, the V gene TRBV12-3 or TRBV12-4; D uncertain. The V gene lost 3 bases and the J gene lost 8 bases, with 10 bases spanning the gap. The CDR3 is made up of 13 amino acids.